This T cell receptor (beta chain) was identified during a study of breast tumors, draining lymph nodes, adjacent tissues. Study findings and constraints: Data only fit, rather than demonstrated, lymph node origin of most tumor T cells. Data fit most tumor T cells coming from lymph node, expanding in tumor. Luminal-like breast cancer showed significantly greater tumor-nontumor repertoire similarity than basal-like breast cancer did. Tumors had less TCR diversity than lymph nodes, more than nontumor tissue.

Germline V lookup: CDR1 SEHNR, CDR2 FQNEAQ (reference sequence). Trimming took 5 bases from V and 4 from J; bases not matched to a gene: 5. The CDR3 is 15 amino acids. TCRdb recomputed calls from the multiplex PCR reads with MiXCR, one row per CDR3 protein. Of roughly 16,000 distinct CDR3 sequences in the sample, under 70% are singletons; the top ten hold 15% to 25%. With regard to this clonotype: Its antigen is unidentified.

The TCR sequence derives from a female donor with breast cancer. Some clones in this sample may be carry-over from other donors' samples. This chain joins TRBV7-9 and TRBJ2-7, with 13 bases aligning to TRBD2. Sequenced input: tumor-adjacent breast tissue. CDR3 nucleotide sequence: TGTGCCAGCAGCCCCGGGACTAGCGGGGTTTACGAGCAGTACTTC. Its protein product is CASSPGTSGVYEQYF.